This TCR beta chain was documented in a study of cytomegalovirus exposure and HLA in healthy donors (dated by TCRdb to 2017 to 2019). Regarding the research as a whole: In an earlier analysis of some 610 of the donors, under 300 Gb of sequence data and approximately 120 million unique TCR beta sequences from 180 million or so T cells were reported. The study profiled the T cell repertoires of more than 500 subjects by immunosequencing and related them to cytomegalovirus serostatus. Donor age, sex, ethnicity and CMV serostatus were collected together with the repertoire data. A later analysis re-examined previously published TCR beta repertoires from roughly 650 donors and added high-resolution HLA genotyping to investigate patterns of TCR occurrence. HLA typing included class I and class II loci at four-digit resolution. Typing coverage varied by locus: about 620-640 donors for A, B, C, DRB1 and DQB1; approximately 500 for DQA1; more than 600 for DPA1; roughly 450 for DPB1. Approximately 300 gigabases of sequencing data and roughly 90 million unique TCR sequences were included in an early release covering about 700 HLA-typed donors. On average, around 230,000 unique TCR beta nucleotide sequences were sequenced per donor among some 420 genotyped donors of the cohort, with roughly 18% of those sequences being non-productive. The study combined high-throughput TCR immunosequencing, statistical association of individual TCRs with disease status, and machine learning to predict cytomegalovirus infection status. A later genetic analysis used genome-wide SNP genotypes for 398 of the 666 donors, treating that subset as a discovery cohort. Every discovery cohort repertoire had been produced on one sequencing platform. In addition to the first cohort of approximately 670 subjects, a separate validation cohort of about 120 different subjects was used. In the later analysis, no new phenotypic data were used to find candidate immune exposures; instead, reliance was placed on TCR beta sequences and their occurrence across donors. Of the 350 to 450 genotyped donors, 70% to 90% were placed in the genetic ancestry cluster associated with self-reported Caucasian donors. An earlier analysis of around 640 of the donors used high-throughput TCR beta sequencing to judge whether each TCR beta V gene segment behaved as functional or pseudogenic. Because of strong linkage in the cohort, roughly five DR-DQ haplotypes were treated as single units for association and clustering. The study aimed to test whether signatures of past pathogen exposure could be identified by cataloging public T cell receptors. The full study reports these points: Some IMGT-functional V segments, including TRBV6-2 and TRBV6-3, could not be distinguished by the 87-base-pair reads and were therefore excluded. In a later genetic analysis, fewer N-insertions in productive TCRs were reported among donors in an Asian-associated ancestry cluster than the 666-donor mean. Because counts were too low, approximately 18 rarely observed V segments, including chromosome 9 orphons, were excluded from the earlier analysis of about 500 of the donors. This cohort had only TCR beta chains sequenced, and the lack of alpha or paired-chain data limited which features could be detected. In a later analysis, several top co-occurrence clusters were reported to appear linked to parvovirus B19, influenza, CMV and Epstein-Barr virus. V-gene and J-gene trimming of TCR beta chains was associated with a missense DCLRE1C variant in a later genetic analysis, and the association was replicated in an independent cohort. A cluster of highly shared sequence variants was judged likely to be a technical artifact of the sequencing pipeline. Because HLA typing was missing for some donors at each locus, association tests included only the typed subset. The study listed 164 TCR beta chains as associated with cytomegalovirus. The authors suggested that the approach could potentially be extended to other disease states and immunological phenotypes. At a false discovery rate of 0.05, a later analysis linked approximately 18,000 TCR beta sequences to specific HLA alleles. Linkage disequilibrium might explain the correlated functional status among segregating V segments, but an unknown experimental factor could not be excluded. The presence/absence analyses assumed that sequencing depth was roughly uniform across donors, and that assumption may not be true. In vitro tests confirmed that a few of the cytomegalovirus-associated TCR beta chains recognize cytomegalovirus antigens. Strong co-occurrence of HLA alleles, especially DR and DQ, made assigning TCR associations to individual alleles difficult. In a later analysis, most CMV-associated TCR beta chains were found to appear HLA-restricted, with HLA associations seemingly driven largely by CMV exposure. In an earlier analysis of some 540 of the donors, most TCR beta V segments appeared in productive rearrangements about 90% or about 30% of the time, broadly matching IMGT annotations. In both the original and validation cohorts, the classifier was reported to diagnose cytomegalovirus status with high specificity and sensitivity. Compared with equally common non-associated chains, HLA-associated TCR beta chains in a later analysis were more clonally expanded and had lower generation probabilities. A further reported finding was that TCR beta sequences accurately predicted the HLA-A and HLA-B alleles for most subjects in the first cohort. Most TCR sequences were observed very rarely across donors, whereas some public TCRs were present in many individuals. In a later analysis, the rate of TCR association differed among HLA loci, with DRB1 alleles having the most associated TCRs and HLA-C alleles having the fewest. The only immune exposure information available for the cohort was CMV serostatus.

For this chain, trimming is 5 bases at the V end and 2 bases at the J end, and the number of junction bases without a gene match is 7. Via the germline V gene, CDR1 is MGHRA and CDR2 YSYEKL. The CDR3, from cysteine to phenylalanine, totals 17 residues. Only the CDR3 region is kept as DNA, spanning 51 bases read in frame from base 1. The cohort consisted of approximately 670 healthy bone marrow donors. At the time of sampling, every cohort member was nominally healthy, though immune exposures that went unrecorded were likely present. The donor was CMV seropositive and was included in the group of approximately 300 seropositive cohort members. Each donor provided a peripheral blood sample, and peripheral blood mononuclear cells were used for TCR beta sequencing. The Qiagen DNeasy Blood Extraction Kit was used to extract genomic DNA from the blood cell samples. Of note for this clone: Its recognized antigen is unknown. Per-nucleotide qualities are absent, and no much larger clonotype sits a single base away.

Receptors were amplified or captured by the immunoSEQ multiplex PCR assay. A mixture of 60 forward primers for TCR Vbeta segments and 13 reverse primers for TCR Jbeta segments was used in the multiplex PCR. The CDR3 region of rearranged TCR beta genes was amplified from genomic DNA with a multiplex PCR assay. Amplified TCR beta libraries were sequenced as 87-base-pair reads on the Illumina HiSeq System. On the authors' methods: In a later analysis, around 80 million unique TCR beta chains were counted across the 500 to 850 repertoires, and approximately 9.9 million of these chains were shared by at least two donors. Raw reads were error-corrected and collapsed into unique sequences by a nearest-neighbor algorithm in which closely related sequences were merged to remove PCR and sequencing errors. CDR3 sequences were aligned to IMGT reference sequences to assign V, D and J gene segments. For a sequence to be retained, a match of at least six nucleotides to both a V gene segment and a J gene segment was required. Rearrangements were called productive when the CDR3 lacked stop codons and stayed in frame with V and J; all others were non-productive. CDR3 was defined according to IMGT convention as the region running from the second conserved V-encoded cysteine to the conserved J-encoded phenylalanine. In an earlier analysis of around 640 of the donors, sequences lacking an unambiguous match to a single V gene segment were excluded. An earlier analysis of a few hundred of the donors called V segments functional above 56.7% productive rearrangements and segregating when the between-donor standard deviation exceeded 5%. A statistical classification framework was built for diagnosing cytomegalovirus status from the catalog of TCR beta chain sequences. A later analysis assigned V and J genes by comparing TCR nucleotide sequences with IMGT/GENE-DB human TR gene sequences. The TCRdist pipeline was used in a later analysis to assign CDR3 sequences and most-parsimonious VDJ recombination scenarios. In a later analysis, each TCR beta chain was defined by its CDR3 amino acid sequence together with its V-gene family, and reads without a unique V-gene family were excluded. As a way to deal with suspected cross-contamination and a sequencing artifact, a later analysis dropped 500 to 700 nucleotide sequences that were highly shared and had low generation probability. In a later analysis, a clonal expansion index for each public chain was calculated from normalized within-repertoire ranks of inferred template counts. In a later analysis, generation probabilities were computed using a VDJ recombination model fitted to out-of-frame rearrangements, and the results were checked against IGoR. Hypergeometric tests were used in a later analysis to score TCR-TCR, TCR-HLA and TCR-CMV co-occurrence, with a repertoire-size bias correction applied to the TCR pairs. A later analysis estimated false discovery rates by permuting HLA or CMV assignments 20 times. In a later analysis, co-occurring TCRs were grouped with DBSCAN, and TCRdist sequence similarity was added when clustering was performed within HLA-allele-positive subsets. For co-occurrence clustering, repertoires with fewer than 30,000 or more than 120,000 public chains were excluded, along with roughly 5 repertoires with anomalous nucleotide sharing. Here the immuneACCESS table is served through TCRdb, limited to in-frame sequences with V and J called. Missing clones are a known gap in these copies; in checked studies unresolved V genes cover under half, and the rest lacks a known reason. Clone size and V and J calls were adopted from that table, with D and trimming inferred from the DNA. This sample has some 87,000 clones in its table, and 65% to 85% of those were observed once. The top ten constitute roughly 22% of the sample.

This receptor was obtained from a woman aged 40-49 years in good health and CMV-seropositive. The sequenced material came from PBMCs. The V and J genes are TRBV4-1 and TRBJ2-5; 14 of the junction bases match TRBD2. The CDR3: CASSVRTSGGLQETQYF. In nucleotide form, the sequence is TGCGCCAGCAGCGTCCGGACTAGCGGGGGGCTACAAGAGACCCAGTACTTC.